This T cell receptor beta chain was recovered during a study of OX40 agonist ivuxolimab in advanced cancers. Concerning the study at large: Ivuxolimab, which targeted the costimulatory receptor OX40 (CD134), was an agonistic, fully human IgG2 monoclonal antibody. Among the roughly 50 dose-escalation patients, around 20 had hepatocellular carcinoma, roughly 15 melanoma, 9 renal cell carcinoma and 9 head and neck cancer. Intravenous ivuxolimab was administered to patients every 2 weeks at six dose levels: 0.01, 0.1, 0.3, 1.5, 3 and 10 mg/kg. The monotherapy dose-escalation portion (N = 52 patients) of the phase I ivuxolimab trial is reported in the paper. The point of sequencing TCRbeta in the periphery was to test whether ivuxolimab changed TCR sequence diversity and drove clonal T-cell expansion. Partial responses occurred in three dose-escalation patients, of whom one had hepatocellular carcinoma and two had cutaneous melanoma. A male proportion of around 80% and a mean age of approximately 61 years, ranging from about 20 to 85, were recorded for the dose-escalation cohort. Prior anti-PD-1, anti-PD-L1 or anti-CTLA-4 therapy was permitted, and about two fifths of dose-escalation patients had received checkpoint inhibitors.

Points the paper makes about the study in general: After ivuxolimab, CD8+ T cells had more expanded clones than CD4+ T cells on average. In partial responders in the 0.1-3.0 mg/kg groups, normalized peripheral clonal expansion was found to be among the lowest, especially among CD8+ T cells. Which antigens the clonally expanded peripheral T cells were specific for was not determined. At doses of 0.1 to 3.0 mg/kg, clonal expansion of both CD4+ and CD8+ T cells in blood was seen between baseline and week 6. Low levels of normalized T-cell clonal expansion were also shown by some nonresponding patients.

The germline V gene encodes CDR1 MNHEY and CDR2 SMNVEV (reference sequence). Deletion took 4 bases off V and 0 bases off J, with a span of 12 bases between the germline ends. The CDR3 covers 15 residues, taking in both the cysteine and the phenylalanine. CDR3 DNA is the only sequence kept; it has 45 bases, read in frame from the first base. Genomic DNA was extracted from sorted cells for sequencing of the TCRbeta CDR3 region. The immunoSEQ Assay was used for sequencing of TCRbeta CDR3 regions. TCRdb's version of the immuneACCESS table is confined to in-frame rearrangements and falls short of the full clone set. An unresolved V gene accounts for under half of the shortfall where checked; the remainder is of unknown origin. For this sample the table gives about 73,000 clones, of which about 85% were detected only once. The top ten hold approximately 8.4% of the sample. The trial excluded patients who had a history of autoimmune disease or who were on systemic immunosuppression. Peripheral blood for TCR sequencing was collected from all dose cohorts at baseline, on cycle 4 day 1, and on cycle 7 day 1. The samples were drawn from a first-in-human, open-label, multicenter phase I dose-escalation trial of ivuxolimab. Adults with locally advanced or metastatic melanoma, renal cell, hepatocellular, or head and neck squamous cell carcinoma were enrolled in the trial. Before TCR sequencing, CD4+ and CD8+ T cells were separately sorted from peripheral blood.

In the case of this clone: It has no known antigen specificity. The record has no base qualities; no much larger clone is one base away.

This receptor was identified in an adult with an advanced solid tumor such as melanoma, head and neck, liver or kidney cancer. The sample here was CD4+ or CD8+ T cells sorted from blood, taken in a trial of the OX40 agonist ivuxolimab. Here the chain combines TRBV27 and TRBJ1-1; D gene: possibly TRBD1, on 6 matching bases. CDR3 reads: CASSSWTVMNTEAFF. The nucleotides read TGTGCCAGCAGTTCTTGGACAGTCATGAACACTGAAGCTTTCTTT.